This T cell receptor (beta chain) was obtained from a study of cytomegalovirus exposure and HLA in healthy donors. The PCR ran on 60 Vbeta and 13 Jbeta primers. The repertoire was sequenced with immunoSEQ multiplex PCR; TCRdb's copy has only in-frame clones and lacks some. The sample holds tens of thousands of clones, 70% to 80% seen once. J gave up 2 bases and V 2 bases, and 9 bases lay outside the gene matches. Germline V gene lookup returns CDR1 SGHKS and CDR2 YYEKEE (reference sequence). The length of the CDR3 is 16 residues. This TCR was recovered from a man under 40 in good health and CMV-seronegative. This rearrangement joins TRBV5-5 to TRBJ2-5; TRBD1 aligns across 7 bases. Specimen: PBMCs. The CDR3 sequence: CASSFTGERPQETQYF. As DNA, the CDR3 is TGTGCCAGCAGCTTTACAGGGGAAAGGCCTCAAGAGACCCAGTACTTC.